These 16 T cell receptor beta chains share one sample of origin, sequenced in a study of radiation and T cells in renal cell carcinoma. The assay was immunoSEQ multiplex PCR, and TCRdb's table has in-frame clones only and misses some. Of some 150,000 clones detected, 75% to 90% appear once; the ten largest clones hold 15% to 20%. Time point described: blood 4 weeks post-SBRT, at nephrectomy. Treatment here: 15 Gy SBRT to primary tumor, nephrectomy 4 weeks later. Source: blood, taken from a patient whose treatment included radiotherapy and nephrectomy. These receptors all come from a woman between 50 and 59 years old with renal cell carcinoma.

V is TRBV4-2 and J is TRBJ2-5; unclear D gene. Germline V CDR1 and CDR2: LGHNA, YNFKEQ. The V end lost 3 bases, the J end lost 4 bases, and 21 bases lay between the germline ends. The length of the CDR3 is 17 residues. DNA for the CDR3: TGTGCCAGCAGCCAGTCTTTCTCAGGATCACGGTCAGAGACCCAGTACTTC. As protein: CASSQSFSGSRSETQYF.

The table lists this clone with a few counts. The V gene is TRBV6-4, the J gene TRBJ1-1, with D uncertain. This CDR3 is 13 amino acids long. CDR1 is MRHNA, CDR2 SNTAGT, per germline. V was shortened by 2 bases and J by 1 base, with 5 bases between the two germline ends. The DNA of the CDR3 is TGTGCCAGCAGTGACACCAAGAACACTGAAGCTTTCTTT. Translating gives CASSDTKNTEAFF.

As regards this clone: Different DNA sequences within this sample yield the same CDR3. The chain couples TRBV7-2 to TRBJ1-1; D not certain. Between the trimmed V and J ends, which lost 1 base and 0 bases, there was a span of 3 bases. The germline V gene has CDR1 SGHTA and CDR2 FQGNSA. This CDR3 comprises 13 residues. The DNA of the CDR3 is TGTGCCAGCAGCTTAGACCTGAACACTGAAGCTTTCTTT. Translated: CASSLDLNTEAFF.

V and J are TRBV5-1 and TRBJ2-2, with D perhaps matching TRBD2 (5 bases). V lost 2 bases, J lost 5 bases, and 7 bases lay in between. Germline V CDR1 and CDR2: SGHRS, YFSETQ. The CDR3 has 13 amino acids. The CDR3 DNA reads as TGCGCCAGCAGCTTCGGAGGTACCGGGGAGCTGTTTTTT. It is translated as CASSFGGTGELFF.

This clone was detected only once. The rearrangement links TRBV4-1 to TRBJ1-4; D might be TRBD1 (5 bases). Trimming pared 2 bases from V and 7 bases from J, leaving 14 bases between. Per the germline V gene, CDR1 is MGHRA and CDR2 is YSYEKL. The CDR3 runs to 15 residues. The CDR3 sequence is CASSQRRGEVEKLFF. As DNA, the CDR3 is TGCGCCAGCAGCCAAAGAAGGGGCGAGGTTGAAAAACTGTTTTTT.

This chain joins TRBV11-2 and TRBJ2-1, with a possible D match to TRBD1 (6 bases). CDR1 and CDR2 from the germline V gene are SGHAT and FQNNGV. Trimming shortened V by 2 bases and J by 8 bases, and 10 bases separated the two germline ends. The CDR3 consists of 13 residues. The DNA for the CDR3 is TGTGCCAGCAGCTTAAGGGGGAGACATGAGCAGTTCTTC. Translated: CASSLRGRHEQFF.

The chain links TRBV2 to TRBJ1-5; D uncertain. Per the germline V gene, CDR1 is SNHLY and CDR2 is FYNNEI. The CDR3 has 13 amino acids. V was pared by 4 bases and J by 3 bases, with 7 bases between. Here the CDR3 DNA reads TGTGCCAGCAGTGGGCCGATCAATCAGCCCCAGCATTTT. Its protein product is CASSGPINQPQHF.

The rearrangement links TRBV27 to TRBJ1-1, with TRBD1 identical over 8 bases. CDR1 is MNHEY and CDR2 is SMNVEV in the germline V gene (reference sequence). This CDR3 is 16 amino acids long. Trimming cost V 5 bases and J 10 bases; bases outside gene matches: 18. CDR3 sequence: CASSTTDRGYKIGAFF. The CDR3 DNA sequence: TGTGCCAGCAGTACCACCGACAGGGGTTATAAGATAGGAGCTTTCTTT.

V gene TRBV19 combines with J gene TRBJ2-5, with 11 bases aligning to TRBD1. CDR1 is LNHDA and CDR2 is SQIVND in the germline V gene (reference sequence). With V trimmed by 5 bases and J by 4 bases, 6 bases remained unmatched. The CDR3 totals 15 residues. This CDR3 is CASSEGQGAGETQYF. CDR3 coding DNA: TGTGCCAGTAGTGAAGGACAGGGGGCGGGAGAGACCCAGTACTTC.

The chain has TRBV5-1 and TRBJ1-4; no definite D call. Trimming cost V 0 bases and J 1 base, with 7 bases left between them. CDR1 SGHRS and CDR2 YFSETQ come from the germline V gene. The CDR3 is 15 amino acids. The CDR3 DNA is TGCGCCAGCAGCTTGGACGGAAGAACTAATGAAAAACTGTTTTTT. Translating it yields CASSLDGRTNEKLFF.

V and J are TRBV10-3 and TRBJ2-3; TRBD1 might be the D (7 bases). This CDR3 region has 15 residues. Germline V gives CDR1 ENHRY, CDR2 SYGVKD. The germline V and J ends were trimmed by 6 bases and 3 bases, with 16 bases remaining between them. DNA for the CDR3: TGTGCCATCAGCCTAGGAGGGGGCGAAACAGATACGCAGTATTTT. Its translation: CAISLGGGETDTQYF.

The chain recombines TRBV9 with TRBJ1-1, with D perhaps TRBD1 (6 bases). In germline, CDR1 is SGDLS, CDR2 YYNGEE. The CDR3 has 14 amino acids. V lost 3 bases to trimming and J lost 1 base, with 10 bases between them. The CDR3 DNA is TGTGCCAGCAGCGGAGCGACAGGGAACACTGAAGCTTTCTTT. Protein sequence: CASSGATGNTEAFF.

This chain connects TRBV5-1 to TRBJ2-7; a weak D match, TRBD2 (5 bases). The CDR3 is made up of 14 amino acids. Germline V gene sequence: CDR1 SGHRS, CDR2 YFSETQ. V lost 0 bases and J lost 1, with 8 bases in between. The CDR3 sequence is CASSLGRASYEQYF. DNA of the CDR3: TGCGCCAGCAGCTTGGGGCGGGCTTCCTACGAGCAGTACTTC.

The rearrangement links TRBV19 to TRBJ2-1, with TRBD2 identical over 11 bases. V gave up 8 bases and J gave up 4 bases; unmatched junction bases: 4. Per the germline V gene, CDR1 is LNHDA and CDR2 is SQIVND (reference sequence). This CDR3 spans 14 amino acids. For the CDR3, the DNA is TGTGCCAGTCGACTAGCGGGAAATTACAATGAGCAGTTCTTC. It yields the protein CASRLAGNYNEQFF.

J is TRBJ1-5 and V is TRBV9; D is uncertain. CDR1 and CDR2 (germline): SGDLS, YYNGEE. There are 15 residues in the CDR3. Trimming cost V 1 base and J 0 bases, with 8 bases left between them. The DNA for the CDR3 is TGTGCCAGCAGCGTAAACAGCGATAGCAATCAGCCCCAGCATTTT. Its translation: CASSVNSDSNQPQHF.

The gene calls are TRBV7-9 and TRBJ2-7, with TRBD1 identical over 7 bases. Trimming took 0 bases from V and 7 from J; bases not matched to a gene: 6. Germline V gives CDR1 SEHNR, CDR2 FQNEAQ (reference sequence). This CDR3 is 14 amino acids long. This CDR3 reads CASSLASGRGEQYF. CDR3 nucleotides: TGTGCCAGCAGCTTAGCGTCAGGCAGGGGGGAGCAGTACTTC.